These T cell receptor beta chains were read from a single sample in a study of shared clonotypes between healthy human individuals. Data came from immunoSEQ multiplex PCR; TCRdb stores just in-frame clones and leaves some out. Seen here are around 940,000 clones, about three quarters observed once, and the top ten hold roughly 1.5%. The sequenced material came from memory CD4+ T cells sorted from blood. The receptor set was obtained from a man in his late teens or twenties in good health. Each CDR3 is given with its conserved first and last residue. D genes are given only for firm matches. Size is omitted from some rows. Given values are once, few, many or a class for expanded clones.

v_call,j_call,clone_size,d_call,cdr3_nt,cdr3_aa
TRBV6-6,TRBJ2-2,few,TRBD1,TGTGCCAGCAGCCTCACCACGACAGGGGCGGGCGGGGAGCTGTTTTTT,CASSLTTTGAGGELFF
TRBV28,TRBJ2-4,.,.,TGTGCCAGCAGCCTCCCCGGGGGACTAGCCAAAAACATTCAGTACTTC,CASSLPGGLAKNIQYF
TRBV27,TRBJ1-6,.,.,TGTGCCAGCAGTTTAACTGTCAGCGGGGGAGCAAATTCACCCCTCCACTTT,CASSLTVSGGANSPLHF
TRBV18,TRBJ1-2,.,.,TGTGCCAGCTCATCGGGCCTAGCGGGTGGCTACACCTTC,CASSSGLAGGYTF
TRBV7-2,TRBJ2-5,.,.,TGTGCCAGCAGCTTAGGGTCGGAACCGACCCAGTACTTC,CASSLGSEPTQYF
TRBV19,TRBJ1-1,.,TRBD1,TGTGCCAGTAGTATGGAGACAGGGTCTGAAGCTTTCTTT,CASSMETGSEAFF
TRBV5-1,TRBJ1-3,few,.,TGCGCCAGCAGCCAGATGGGGGGCTCTGGAAACACCATATATTTT,CASSQMGGSGNTIYF
TRBV5-4,TRBJ1-2,.,TRBD1,TGTGCCAGCAGCCCGGGACAGGCGAACTATGGCTACACCTTC,CASSPGQANYGYTF
TRBV4-1,TRBJ2-1,.,.,TGCGCCAGCAGCCCCGCGGGGGCGGGATTAGGTGAGCAGTTCTTC,CASSPAGAGLGEQFF
TRBV18,TRBJ1-5,.,.,TGTGCCAGCTCAGGGGGTGGCAATCAGCCCCAGCATTTT,CASSGGGNQPQHF
TRBV5-1,TRBJ2-3,few,.,TGCGCCAGCAGCTTCCCGATGGGATCCGCTAGCACAGATACGCAGTATTTT,CASSFPMGSASTDTQYF
TRBV7-2,TRBJ2-1,once,.,TGTGCCAGCAGCTTAGTTATGACTCGCAATGAGCAGTTCTTC,CASSLVMTRNEQFF
TRBV6-5,TRBJ1-1,.,.,TGTGCCAGCAGTTACTCCTTCGGGGTGAACACTGAAGCTTTCTTT,CASSYSFGVNTEAFF
TRBV28,TRBJ2-2,.,.,TGTGCCAGCAGTGCGGGACGATACACCGGGGAGCTGTTTTTT,CASSAGRYTGELFF
TRBV18,TRBJ2-1,.,.,TGTGCCAGCTCACCACGACAGAAGGACAATGAGCAGTTCTTC,CASSPRQKDNEQFF
TRBV5-1,TRBJ1-2,.,.,TGCGCCAGCAGCTTTGGTTCCTCCTCCTCCGGTGGCTACACCTTC,CASSFGSSSSGGYTF
TRBV18,TRBJ2-1,.,.,TGTGCCAGCTCACTCCAGGGCAATGAGCAGTTCTTC,CASSLQGNEQFF
TRBV6-1,TRBJ2-4,.,.,TGTGCCAGCAGGGAAACATACCTAGGGGACATTCAGTACTTC,CASRETYLGDIQYF
TRBV5-1,TRBJ1-2,.,.,TGCGCCAGCAGCCCGGAAGGGGGGCGGAATGGCTACACCTTC,CASSPEGGRNGYTF
TRBV10-3,TRBJ2-2,.,.,TGTGCCATCAGCAAAGGGGTTGCGAACACCGGGGAGCTGTTTTTT,CAISKGVANTGELFF
TRBV27,TRBJ1-6,.,.,TGTGCCAGCAGTTCTGACAGTGTAAATTCACCCCTCCACTTT,CASSSDSVNSPLHF
TRBV5-4,TRBJ2-2,.,.,TGTGCCAGCAGCCCGGGAAGAGCGGGCTCGAACACCGGGGAGCTGTTTTTT,CASSPGRAGSNTGELFF
TRBV7-9,TRBJ1-4,once,.,TGTGCCAGCAGCTTAAGTCAGGGTGTCGAAAAACTGTTTTTT,CASSLSQGVEKLFF
TRBV2,TRBJ2-7,.,.,TGTGCCAGCAGTACCGGCCGCGCTGGGTCCTACGAGCAGTACTTC,CASSTGRAGSYEQYF
TRBV5-6,TRBJ1-1,.,.,TGTGCCAGCAGCTTGTGGGGCAGCGGGGGTACTGAAGCTTTCTTT,CASSLWGSGGTEAFF
TRBV11-2,TRBJ2-3,.,TRBD1,TGTGCCAGCAGCTTAGGGACAGGGAAACGAGATACGCAGTATTTT,CASSLGTGKRDTQYF
TRBV11-3,TRBJ2-7,.,.,TGTGCCAGCAGCCCTGGGGGGTACGAGCAGTACTTC,CASSPGGYEQYF
TRBV10-3,TRBJ2-3,.,.,TGTGCCATCACCACAGGCCTCACAGATACGCAGTATTTT,CAITTGLTDTQYF
TRBV5-1,TRBJ1-3,once,.,TGCGCCAGCAGCCCGGGGACACCCGGAAACACCATATATTTT,CASSPGTPGNTIYF
TRBV5-4,TRBJ1-1,.,TRBD1,TGTGCCAGCAGCGCGGACAGGGGTGACACTGAAGCTTTCTTT,CASSADRGDTEAFF
TRBV7-9,TRBJ2-7,once,TRBD1,TGTGCCAGCAGCTTAGGGACAGGGACCTACGAGCAGTACTTC,CASSLGTGTYEQYF
TRBV5-4,TRBJ1-2,.,TRBD1,TGTGCCAGCAGCCCCCCGGGACAGGGGAGTGACTATGGCTACACCTTC,CASSPPGQGSDYGYTF
TRBV9,TRBJ1-2,.,.,TGTGCCAGCAGCGTAGACACCATGGTGGGTGGCTACACCTTC,CASSVDTMVGGYTF
TRBV19,TRBJ2-5,.,TRBD2,TGTGCCAGTAGTTCGTCTAGCGGGAGGGAGACCCAGTACTTC,CASSSSSGRETQYF
TRBV6-1,TRBJ1-5,few,.,TGTGCCAGCAGTGAAGCTCGGCGTACGGGGAAGGGCAATCAGCCCCAGCATTTT,CASSEARRTGKGNQPQHF
TRBV11-2,TRBJ2-7,.,TRBD1,TGTGCCAGCAGCTTAGTAAGGACAGGGCCAGGGGAGCAGTACTTC,CASSLVRTGPGEQYF
TRBV6-1,TRBJ1-2,.,TRBD1,TGTGCCAGCAGTGGAGACAGGGGCAGGCATGGCTACACCTTC,CASSGDRGRHGYTF
TRBV9,TRBJ1-6,.,.,TGTGCCAGCAGCGTAGACCTTTATAATTCACCCCTCCACTTT,CASSVDLYNSPLHF
TRBV5-1,TRBJ2-1,.,.,TGCGCCACCCCCAGAGGGCAAGAGCAGTTCTTC,CATPRGQEQFF
TRBV5-1,TRBJ1-4,.,.,TGCGCCAGCAGTTCGACAGCCGGAACTAATGAAAAACTGTTTTTT,CASSSTAGTNEKLFF
TRBV28,TRBJ1-2,.,TRBD1,TGTGCCAGCAGTCGTAACAGGGGGCAAGGTGGCTACACCTTC,CASSRNRGQGGYTF
TRBV7-9,TRBJ1-1,.,.,TGTGCCAGCAGCCCACCCGGCCGGTACAAAGCTTTCTTT,CASSPPGRYKAFF
TRBV5-6,TRBJ1-2,few,.,TGTGCCAGCAGGTTGCGACAGATAAACTATGGCTACACCTTC,CASRLRQINYGYTF
TRBV30,TRBJ1-3,.,.,TGTGCCTGGAGTGTAACGCAGGGTGTAAACACCATATATTTT,CAWSVTQGVNTIYF
TRBV6-6,TRBJ2-1,.,.,TGTGCCAGCAGTTACTCCCTAGTTCTCTCCAATGAGCAGTTCTTC,CASSYSLVLSNEQFF
TRBV9,TRBJ2-7,.,.,TGTGCCAGCAGCCCAAGGGACGACGCCTCCTACGAGCAGTACTTC,CASSPRDDASYEQYF
TRBV25-1,TRBJ1-2,.,.,TGTGCCAGCAGGCGGGGGTCGCATGGCTACACCTTC,CASRRGSHGYTF
TRBV28,TRBJ1-2,.,.,TGTGCCAGCAGTTTAACTGGTCCAAACTATGGCTACACCTTC,CASSLTGPNYGYTF
TRBV6-1,TRBJ1-2,once,.,TGTGCCAGCAGTGACCTGTGGGGTGGCTCGGAGGGCTACACCTTC,CASSDLWGGSEGYTF
TRBV18,TRBJ2-5,once,TRBD2,TGTGCCAGCTCACCCCGGGGGGGGCGAGAGACCCAGTACTTC,CASSPRGGRETQYF
TRBV7-2,TRBJ1-1,.,.,TGTGCCAGCAGCTTACCTCCCGGGGGGTCCAACACTGAAGCTTTCTTT,CASSLPPGGSNTEAFF
TRBV6-1,TRBJ2-7,.,TRBD2,TGTGCCAGCAACCTAGCGGGAGTCTACGAGCAGTACTTC,CASNLAGVYEQYF
TRBV5-6,TRBJ2-3,.,TRBD1,TGTGCCAGCAGCCCCTGGACAGGAAGCACAGATACGCAGTATTTT,CASSPWTGSTDTQYF